The 10 T cell receptor beta chains presented below share a single source sample, sequenced in a study of blood T cells in healthy people across ages. Sample-barcoded 5' priming and a J-beta primer mix drove a second PCR of about 6 to 12 cycles. TCRdb re-analysed the 5' RACE reads in MiXCR, keeping a single row per CDR3 protein. Among some 900,000 distinct CDR3 sequences, roughly 43% were seen once, and the ten largest hold about an eighth. Input material: blood. The receptor source for this set is a man aged 25 to 40 in good health.

The V and J genes are TRBV4-2 and TRBJ1-2; 10 bases fit TRBD1. There are 17 residues in the CDR3. Germline V gives CDR1 LGHNA, CDR2 YNFKEQ. V was pared by 2 bases and J by 8 bases, with 14 bases of the junction left unmatched. Written as DNA, the CDR3 is TGTGCCAGCAGCCAACCCGGGACAGGGGCTATTGCGGAGGGCTACACCTTC. Protein sequence: CASSQPGTGAIAEGYTF.

This clonotype showed up just a few times. The chain has TRBV9 and TRBJ1-2; the D gene is possibly TRBD1 (6 bases). Looked up from germline, CDR1 is SGDLS and CDR2 is YYNGEE. The CDR3 has 14 amino acids. V was cut by 0 bases and J by 4 bases, with 10 bases left in between. The CDR3 protein is CASSVDGTSYGYTF. Here the CDR3 DNA reads TGTGCCAGCAGCGTAGACGGGACAAGCTATGGCTACACCTTC.

The genes are TRBV27 and TRBJ1-1; D is possibly TRBD1 (6 bases). Trimming took off 0 bases at V and 4 bases at J, with 18 bases between the two ends. This CDR3 spans 17 amino acids. CDR1 and CDR2 (germline): MNHEY, SMNVEV (reference sequence). CDR3 nucleotide sequence: TGTGCCAGCAGTTTATCGAACGCCGCGGGGGCCGGCACTGAAGCTTTCTTT. Translation: CASSLSNAAGAGTEAFF.

The J gene is TRBJ2-7, the V gene TRBV7-2, with D unclear. The last part of the DNA fits TRBJ2-5 better; the J call may be wrong. The CDR3 covers 15 residues. CDR1 and CDR2 from the germline V gene are SGHTA and FQGNSA. CDR3 DNA: TGTGCCAGCAGCCTTTCTGAGACATGGGTTGGGACCCAGTACTTC. Encoded protein: CASSLSETWVGTQYF.

This clonotype was counted a few times. The chain links TRBV12-3 or TRBV12-4 to TRBJ2-6; TRBD1 matches 8 bases. The V segment lost 5 bases and the J segment 2 bases; nucleotides outside the gene matches: 2. The CDR3 has 15 residues. CDR3 sequence (DNA): TGTGCCAGCAGTACACAGGGGGCTGGGGCCAACGTCCTGACTTTC. Protein product: CASSTQGAGANVLTF.

The rearrangement joins TRBV25-1 to TRBJ2-5; weak D call: TRBD2 (7 bases). Judging by the DNA end, TRBJ2-7 fits better; the J call may be wrong. In germline, CDR1 is MGHDK, CDR2 SYGVNS. The CDR3 sequence is 15 residues long. The CDR3 DNA is TGTGCCAGCAGGGGGGGGGCTCTGCCTGACTACGAGCAGTACTTC. Its translation: CASRGGALPDYEQYF.

This clonotype came up a few times. The chain carries TRBV12-3 or TRBV12-4 and TRBJ1-6; D ambiguous. The CDR3 has 14 amino acids. With 4 bases removed from V and 4 bases from J, the gap between germline ends came to 8 bases. The CDR3 loop reads CASSSTSYNSPLHF. CDR3 DNA sequence: TGTGCCAGCAGTTCGACTTCTTATAATTCACCCCTCCACTTT.

CDR3 sequence reads: CSARESGGAPDTQYF. CDR3 DNA: TGCAGTGCCCGGGAAAGCGGGGGGGCCCCAGATACGCAGTATTTT. The chain recombines TRBV20-1 with TRBJ2-3; 10 bases line up with TRBD2. V lost 6 bases to trimming and J lost 4 bases; unmatched junction nucleotides: 10. Per the germline V gene, CDR1 is DFQATT and CDR2 is SNEGSKA (reference sequence). The CDR3 is 15 residues long.

The CDR3 DNA follows: TGCGCCAGCAGCCAACAACAGGGGTCCGAGCAGTACTTC. This codes for CASSQQQGSEQYF. The chain carries TRBV4-3 and TRBJ2-7; 7 bases are shared with TRBD1. The CDR3 contains 13 residues. The trim removed 2 bases at V and 6 bases at J, leaving 4 bases unmatched. The germline gives CDR1 LGHNA, CDR2 YSLEER.

The rearrangement links TRBV7-2 to TRBJ2-1; no firm D call. Trimming stripped 2 bases from V and 8 bases from J, with 7 bases between. CDR3 length: 12 residues. Germline CDR1 is SGHTA and CDR2 is FQGNSA. The CDR3 bases are TGTGCCAGCAGCTTAACGGTGTATGAGCAGTTCTTC. This sequence encodes CASSLTVYEQFF.